A single sample is the source of the 6 T cell receptor beta chains below, sequenced in a study of vaccination effects on CD4 cells after COVID-19. Subsequent to a culture period of approximately 11 days, CD4+ T cells were isolated. The method was immunoSEQ multiplex PCR; TCRdb's version includes in-frame clones alone and lacks a portion of them. The repertoire holds tens of thousands of clones, with 65% to 75% as singletons. These receptors lack a known antigen. Sequenced here: CD4+ T cells from PBMCs cultured without peptide, sampled before COVID-19 vaccination. These receptors came from a human donor who had a prior SARS-CoV-2 infection.

A single count supports this clone. The chain recombines TRBV7-9 with TRBJ2-7, with TRBD2 matching over 9 bases. The CDR3 has 16 residues. With V trimmed by 0 bases and J by 5 bases, 8 bases remained unmatched. CDR1 SEHNR and CDR2 FQNEAQ come from the germline V gene (reference sequence). The CDR3 here is CASSLAQGGLAHEQYF. The CDR3 region has the DNA TGTGCCAGCAGCTTAGCGCAGGGGGGACTAGCCCACGAGCAGTACTTC.

The rearrangement joins TRBV6-5 to TRBJ1-1, with TRBD1 identical over 8 bases. Germline values: CDR1 MNHEY, CDR2 SVGAGI. The CDR3 covers 13 residues. V lost 5 bases to trimming and J lost 7 bases; unmatched junction nucleotides: 6. The CDR3 reads CASSPTTGGEAFF. In DNA, the CDR3 is TGTGCCAGCAGTCCGACTACAGGGGGTGAAGCTTTCTTT.

The chain carries TRBV13 and TRBJ2-7, with 7 bases fitting TRBD1. The CDR3 has 15 amino acids. Germline CDR1 and CDR2: PRHDT and FYEKMQ (reference sequence). J lost 0 bases, V lost 5 bases, and 7 bases had no gene match. CDR3 DNA: TGTGCCAGCAGCCAAGAACAGGGGCGCTCCTACGAGCAGTACTTC. As protein: CASSQEQGRSYEQYF.

The gene calls are TRBV5-8 and TRBJ1-3; D is unresolved. CDR1 is SGHTS, CDR2 YDEGEE, per germline. Trimming cost V 0 bases and J 2 bases, with 12 bases left between them. CDR3 length: 16 amino acids. Here the CDR3 reads CASSLGAGLTGNTIYF. The DNA of the CDR3 is TGTGCCAGCAGCTTGGGGGCAGGACTCACTGGAAACACCATATATTTT.

The CDR3 reads CATKKSGNRGVEAFF. The CDR3 region has the DNA TGTGCCACTAAAAAATCCGGGAACAGGGGGGTTGAAGCTTTCTTT. The V and J genes are TRBV19 and TRBJ1-1; 8 nucleotides agree with TRBD1. The trim removed 10 bases at V and 7 bases at J, leaving 17 bases unmatched. The CDR3 length is 15 residues. Germline V lookup: CDR1 LNHDA, CDR2 SQIVND (reference sequence).

The rearrangement uses TRBV2 and TRBJ1-1; D is possibly TRBD1 (5 bases). This CDR3 has 13 residues. The V and J ends lost 8 bases and 1 base respectively, with 11 bases between them. From germline, CDR1 is SNHLY and CDR2 FYNNEI. CDR3 region: CASLRERNTEAFF. In DNA, the CDR3 is TGTGCCAGCCTCAGGGAGAGGAACACTGAAGCTTTCTTT.